This is a list of T cell receptor beta chains from one sample in a study of OX40 agonist ivuxolimab in advanced cancers. TCRdb keeps only in-frame clones here, not all; method: immunoSEQ multiplex PCR. The top ten clones hold around 1.5% of a sample with over 70,000 clones, roughly 89% of them seen once. This material consisted of CD4+ or CD8+ T cells sorted from blood, taken in a trial of the OX40 agonist ivuxolimab. The receptors shown here come from an adult with an advanced solid tumor such as melanoma, head and neck, liver or kidney cancer. Each CDR3 is given with its conserved first and last residue. Each record gives: CDR3 protein, CDR3 DNA, clone size, V gene, J gene, D gene. A D gene is named only where the DNA matches it firmly. Only some rows state a clone size, as once, few, many or a class for expanded clones.

CDR3 protein: CASSLVLATGMNEQYF
CDR3 DNA: TGTGCCAGCAGCTTAGTTTTGGCCACAGGGATGAACGAGCAGTACTTC
clone size: few
V gene: TRBV7-2
J gene: TRBJ2-7
D gene: .

CDR3 protein: CASSRGSGTGAEKLFF
CDR3 DNA: TGTGCCAGCAGCCGGGGGTCCGGGACAGGGGCAGAAAAACTGTTTTTT
clone size: .
V gene: TRBV11-3
J gene: TRBJ1-4
D gene: TRBD1

CDR3 protein: CASSLRPTPDTQYF
CDR3 DNA: TGTGCCAGCAGCTTACGTCCGACACCAGATACGCAGTATTTT
clone size: .
V gene: TRBV7-3
J gene: TRBJ2-3
D gene: .

CDR3 protein: CASSVLLGGSDNEQFF
CDR3 DNA: TGTGCCAGCAGTGTTCTATTGGGGGGCTCAGACAATGAGCAGTTCTTC
clone size: .
V gene: TRBV25-1
J gene: TRBJ2-1
D gene: .

CDR3 protein: CASSTRQDTGELFF
CDR3 DNA: TGTGCCAGCAGTACCAGACAGGACACCGGGGAGCTGTTTTTT
clone size: once
V gene: TRBV2
J gene: TRBJ2-2
D gene: .

CDR3 protein: CASSQALTGGAWNTIYF
CDR3 DNA: TGCGCCAGCAGCCAAGCCCTGACAGGGGGCGCCTGGAACACCATATATTTT
clone size: once
V gene: TRBV4-1
J gene: TRBJ1-3
D gene: TRBD1

CDR3 protein: CASSPGTSGRAGGEQFF
CDR3 DNA: TGTGCCAGCAGCCCCGGGACTAGCGGGAGGGCCGGGGGTGAGCAGTTCTTC
clone size: .
V gene: TRBV7-9
J gene: TRBJ2-1
D gene: TRBD2

CDR3 protein: CASLNRGGRTEAFF
CDR3 DNA: TGTGCCAGCCTTAACCGGGGGGGGCGCACTGAAGCTTTCTTT
clone size: .
V gene: TRBV7-2
J gene: TRBJ1-1
D gene: .

CDR3 protein: CASSLSPGVYNEQFF
CDR3 DNA: TGTGCCAGCAGCTTATCCCCGGGGGTTTACAATGAGCAGTTCTTC
clone size: few
V gene: TRBV11-2
J gene: TRBJ2-1
D gene: .

CDR3 protein: CASTPRVAGAQYF
CDR3 DNA: TGTGCCAGCACCCCCAGGGTAGCGGGGGCCCAGTACTTC
clone size: .
V gene: TRBV11-2
J gene: TRBJ2-5
D gene: TRBD2

CDR3 protein: CASSSGDRVRATEAFF
CDR3 DNA: TGTGCCAGCAGCTCAGGGGACAGGGTACGGGCCACTGAAGCTTTCTTT
clone size: .
V gene: TRBV11-2
J gene: TRBJ1-1
D gene: TRBD1

CDR3 protein: CASSLLLEGEQFF
CDR3 DNA: TGTGCCAGTAGTCTTTTACTAGAGGGTGAGCAGTTCTTC
clone size: .
V gene: TRBV19
J gene: TRBJ2-1
D gene: .

CDR3 protein: CAIGNPKNIQYF
CDR3 DNA: TGTGCCATCGGTAACCCCAAGAACATTCAGTACTTC
clone size: few
V gene: TRBV6-5
J gene: TRBJ2-4
D gene: .

CDR3 protein: CATSDRYNEQFF
CDR3 DNA: TGTGCCACTAGCGACAGATACAATGAGCAGTTCTTC
clone size: .
V gene: TRBV25-1
J gene: TRBJ2-1
D gene: .

CDR3 protein: CASSEMQEYNEQFF
CDR3 DNA: TGTGCCAGCAGTGAGATGCAGGAGTACAATGAGCAGTTCTTC
clone size: .
V gene: TRBV6-1
J gene: TRBJ2-1
D gene: .

CDR3 protein: CASSPLASGTFTDTQYF
CDR3 DNA: TGTGCCAGCTCACCACTGGCTAGCGGGACATTCACAGATACGCAGTATTTT
clone size: .
V gene: TRBV18
J gene: TRBJ2-3
D gene: TRBD2

CDR3 protein: CASSRQLGFVEQFF
CDR3 DNA: TGTGCCAGCAGCCGACAACTGGGGTTCGTTGAGCAGTTCTTC
clone size: .
V gene: TRBV7-9
J gene: TRBJ2-1
D gene: .

CDR3 protein: CASSLLGQKYEQYF
CDR3 DNA: TGCGCCAGCAGCTTGTTGGGCCAAAAATACGAGCAGTACTTC
clone size: .
V gene: TRBV5-1
J gene: TRBJ2-7
D gene: .

CDR3 protein: CASSLGTGGTYNSPLHF
CDR3 DNA: TGTGCCAGCAGTTTAGGGACAGGGGGCACCTATAATTCACCCCTCCACTTT
clone size: few
V gene: TRBV27
J gene: TRBJ1-6
D gene: TRBD1

CDR3 protein: CSGHGQGAISEKLFF
CDR3 DNA: TGCAGCGGACACGGACAGGGGGCGATTAGTGAAAAACTGTTTTTT
clone size: .
V gene: TRBV29-1
J gene: TRBJ1-4
D gene: TRBD1

CDR3 protein: CASSLGRGGEKLFF
CDR3 DNA: TGTGCCAGCAGCTTGGGGAGGGGTGGAGAAAAACTGTTTTTT
clone size: .
V gene: TRBV5-4
J gene: TRBJ1-4
D gene: .

CDR3 protein: CASSSSWTPNTDTQYF
CDR3 DNA: TGTGCCAGCAGCTCCTCTTGGACACCCAACACAGATACGCAGTATTTT
clone size: .
V gene: TRBV5-6
J gene: TRBJ2-3
D gene: .

CDR3 protein: CASSIGGRGADYEQYF
CDR3 DNA: TGTGCCAGTAGTATAGGGGGTAGGGGAGCGGACTACGAGCAGTACTTC
clone size: .
V gene: TRBV19
J gene: TRBJ2-7
D gene: .

CDR3 protein: CASSQGGPQHF
CDR3 DNA: TGTGCCAGCAGCCAGGGAGGGCCCCAGCATTTT
clone size: few
V gene: TRBV7-9
J gene: TRBJ1-5
D gene: .

CDR3 protein: CASSLRAGSHEQYF
CDR3 DNA: TGTGCCAGCAGCTTACGCGCGGGATCGCACGAGCAGTACTTC
clone size: .
V gene: TRBV7-2
J gene: TRBJ2-7
D gene: .

CDR3 protein: CASRPGLPHSYEQYF
CDR3 DNA: TGTGCCAGCAGGCCAGGGTTGCCCCACTCCTACGAGCAGTACTTC
clone size: .
V gene: TRBV6-4
J gene: TRBJ2-7
D gene: .

CDR3 protein: CASSTPARGSSYEQYF
CDR3 DNA: TGTGCCAGTAGTACGCCGGCCAGGGGTTCCTCCTACGAGCAGTACTTC
clone size: .
V gene: TRBV19
J gene: TRBJ2-7
D gene: .

CDR3 protein: CASRRSQAPGNTIYF
CDR3 DNA: TGTGCCAGCAGAAGATCACAGGCACCTGGAAACACCATATATTTT
clone size: .
V gene: TRBV11-2
J gene: TRBJ1-3
D gene: .

CDR3 protein: CASSQDASAGSNQPQHF
CDR3 DNA: TGCGCCAGCAGCCAAGATGCTTCGGCAGGGAGCAATCAGCCCCAGCATTTT
clone size: .
V gene: TRBV4-3
J gene: TRBJ1-5
D gene: .

CDR3 protein: CASSPLGSEGKNTEAFF
CDR3 DNA: TGTGCCAGCTCACCACTGGGTTCCGAGGGTAAGAACACTGAAGCTTTCTTT
clone size: .
V gene: TRBV18
J gene: TRBJ1-1
D gene: .

CDR3 protein: CASSEGFPDRIYGYTF
CDR3 DNA: TGTGCCAGCAGTGAGGGATTCCCGGACAGGATCTATGGCTACACCTTC
clone size: .
V gene: TRBV6-1
J gene: TRBJ1-2
D gene: TRBD1

CDR3 protein: CASSLAQRQTQYF
CDR3 DNA: TGTGCCAGCAGCTTAGCCCAGAGACAGACCCAGTACTTC
clone size: .
V gene: TRBV7-6
J gene: TRBJ2-5
D gene: .

CDR3 protein: CASSGRTSGTDTQYF
CDR3 DNA: TGTGCCAGCAGCGGCCGGACTAGCGGTACAGATACGCAGTATTTT
clone size: .
V gene: TRBV7-9
J gene: TRBJ2-3
D gene: TRBD2